This paragraph reports one T cell receptor beta chain. Its matching antigen is unknown. This entry is derived from a study of T-cell memory formation after mild COVID-19. Turning to the study itself: TCR clusters mostly belonged to single donors.

Study-wide points: Memory from before infection featured some responding clones, which suggests cross-reactive memory joined. A balance of CD4 and CD8 characterized clones contracting day 15 to 85, whereas later expanders leaned CD4+. Among clones peaking at day 37 in the second wave, SARS-CoV-2 specificity remained unconfirmed.

The length of the CDR3 is 13 residues. The V end lost 5 bases, the J end lost 5 bases, and 15 bases lay between the germline ends. Germline-derived CDR1 and CDR2 are GTSNPN and SVGIG (reference sequence). TCRdb reanalysed the 5' RACE reads using MiXCR and keeps one entry per CDR3 protein. The sample has 400,000 to 500,000 distinct CDR3 sequences; roughly 18% are singletons. This receptor was obtained from a man between 18 and 35 years old who had mild COVID-19 (a few samples of this study predate the infection). Cell type and time point are not known. The chain carries TRBV30 and TRBJ2-5; the D is unclear. The source material was PBMCs or a T cell subset sorted from them (not recorded which). The CDR3 nucleotides read TGTGCCTGGGCGGAGATAAAATGGGAGACCCAGTACTTC. Residues: CAWAEIKWETQYF.